Sequencing of this TCR beta chain was carried out in a study of T cell responses to AZD1222 COVID-19 vaccine (dated by TCRdb to the early 2020s). A note on the overall study: AZD1222 recipients given second doses at about 4 weeks or at about 12 weeks were pooled, since spike-specific TCR depth and breadth were not found to differ between the two schedules. A total of just over 230 trial participants underwent TCR sequencing, of whom nearly 210 had received two doses of AZD1222 and about 25 had received two doses of the MenACWY control vaccine. Trial participants were enrolled by age into 18-55, 56-69 and 70-plus year subgroups, with roughly 160, 29 and 62 TCR-sequenced participants respectively. The full study reports these points: After two AZD1222 doses, spike-specific TCR breadth and depth were significantly higher than at day 0 and than in MenACWY recipients. Nearly half of unique spike-specific TCRs reportedly recognized epitopes outside regions mutated in the B.1.351 and B.1.1.7 variants. Only 5 to 7 AZD1222 recipients were SARS-CoV-2 seropositive at baseline, limiting conclusions about previously exposed vaccinees. In the small 56-69-year group, the increase in depth fell short of significance, most likely because of low power. Participants were mostly white British and included more females than males, and it was suggested by the authors that clonal diversity may have been underestimated. The whole spike protein was spanned by vaccine-associated CD4 TCRs, and dominant responses were seen in regions 160-218 and 743-854. Because no samples from the day 14 peak response were available, repertoires could be characterized only after the peak T cell response.

The CDR3 regions of human TCRbeta chains were subjected to immunosequencing. On the study's bioinformatics: Repertoire TCRs were matched against a reference library of SARS-CoV-2-specific TCRs generated with the MIRA antigen-specificity platform. Breadth was defined as the fraction of unique TCRs that were SARS-CoV-2-associated. Depth was defined as the fraction of total T cells that were SARS-CoV-2-associated. Using the MIRA data, each spike-specific TCR was mapped to the spike region that the TCR reacts to and placed in a CD4 or CD8 class. Log10-transformed breadth and depth values were compared by one-way ANOVA with Sidak's multiple comparisons tests. Entries here come from immuneACCESS through TCRdb and include only in-frame sequences with V and J called. Some clones fail to appear in such tables; in the studies checked, an unresolved V gene covers under half of the shortfall, and the cause of the remainder is unknown. Clone size and V and J calls were adopted from that table, with D and trimming inferred from the DNA. The table for this sample lists approximately 130,000 clones; about 90% of them were counted only once. Jointly, the top ten make up roughly 5.7% of the sample.

According to the study, the label for this sample's time point signals: baseline before first vaccination. The vaccinee samples were drawn from two UK trials, COV001 and COV002, one of which was a single-blind randomized controlled phase 2/3 trial testing AZD1222 (ChAdOx1 nCoV-19) in healthy adults. For TCRbeta chain sequencing, PBMC samples were collected from trial participants at day 0 and at day 28 after the second dose. CDR1 and CDR2 were assigned from the germline V gene as MDHEN and SYDVKM. The junction shows trimming of 5 bases on V and 6 bases on J, and the gene matches do not reach 6 bases of it. From the cysteine up to the phenylalanine, the CDR3 has a length of 15 residues. Only the CDR3 portion is preserved as DNA: 45 bases, with reading frame beginning at the first base. This clone was seen just once. The target of this receptor is not known. No much larger clone is present one base from it, and per-base qualities are unavailable.

This receptor chain uses TRBV28 and TRBJ2-3, and 12 junction bases match TRBD2. This sequence originates from an adult in good health. The specimen was peripheral blood, collected on day 0 of AZD1222 vaccination. The nucleotide sequence reads as follows: TGTGCCAGCAGTCGGCGGACTAGCGGGATGGATACGCAGTATTTT. Its translation is CASSRRTSGMDTQYF.